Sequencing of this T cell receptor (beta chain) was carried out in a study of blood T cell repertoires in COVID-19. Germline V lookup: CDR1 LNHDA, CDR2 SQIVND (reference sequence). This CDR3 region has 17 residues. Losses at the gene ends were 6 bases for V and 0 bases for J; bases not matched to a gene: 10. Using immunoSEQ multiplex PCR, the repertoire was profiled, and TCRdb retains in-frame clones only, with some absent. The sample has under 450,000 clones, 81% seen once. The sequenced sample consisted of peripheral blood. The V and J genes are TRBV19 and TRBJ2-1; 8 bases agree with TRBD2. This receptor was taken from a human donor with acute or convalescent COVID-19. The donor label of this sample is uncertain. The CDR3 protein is CASSSPAGVTSYNEQFF. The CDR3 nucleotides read TGTGCCAGTAGCTCGCCAGCGGGAGTTACCTCCTACAATGAGCAGTTCTTC.